These 21 T cell receptor beta chains were sequenced from one sample in a study of shared clonotypes between healthy human individuals. Naive CD8 cells lacked CD45RO and underwent positive selection for CCR7, leaving out terminally differentiated effector memory CD45RA+ cells. Produced via immunoSEQ multiplex PCR; TCRdb's table is partial and in-frame only. The table includes around 1,900,000 clones, just over 90% detected once. Input material: naive CD8+ T cells from PBMCs. Receptors were obtained from a man between 18 and 29 years old in good health. Some clones in this sample may be carry-over from other donors' samples.

This clone was counted only a few times. The V and J genes are TRBV7-2 and TRBJ1-2, with D perhaps TRBD1 (5 bases). In germline, CDR1 is SGHTA, CDR2 FQGNSA. This CDR3 has 14 residues. The ends were cut back, 4 bases at V and 6 bases at J, with 15 bases in the middle. CDR3 sequence reads: CASSSEGALDGYTF. DNA of the CDR3: TGTGCCAGCAGCTCGGAAGGGGCGCTGGATGGCTACACCTTC.

The J gene is TRBJ2-5, the V gene TRBV7-9; a weak D match, TRBD1 (7 bases). V lost 0 bases and J lost 5, with 16 bases in between. This CDR3 has 16 residues. Germline CDR1 and CDR2: SEHNR and FQNEAQ (reference sequence). Written as DNA, the CDR3 is TGTGCCAGCAGCTTAGCGCTCAGCCCAGGGGGGGAGACCCAGTACTTC. Protein: CASSLALSPGGETQYF.

This chain joins TRBV19 and TRBJ1-1; no firm D call. The CDR3 spans 17 residues. Germline V CDR1 and CDR2: LNHDA, SQIVND (reference sequence). The V end lost 4 bases, the J end lost 0 bases, and 18 bases lay between the germline ends. The CDR3 protein is CASSSGPSATMNTEAFF. The CDR3, as DNA: TGTGCCAGTAGTAGCGGGCCATCAGCCACTATGAACACTGAAGCTTTCTTT.

V is TRBV28 and J is TRBJ2-2; D is unresolved. Germline CDR1 reads MDHEN; CDR2 reads SYDVKM. Trimming cost V 0 bases and J 5 bases, with 7 bases left between them. CDR3 length equals 14 residues. The CDR3 protein is CASSLWSATGELFF. Written as DNA, the CDR3 is TGTGCCAGCAGTTTATGGTCAGCAACCGGGGAGCTGTTTTTT.

This clone was counted once. V usage is TRBV28 and J usage is TRBJ2-7, with 7 bases fitting TRBD1. This CDR3 is 16 amino acids long. Losses at the gene ends were 4 bases for V and 8 bases for J; bases not matched to a gene: 17. The germline V gene has CDR1 MDHEN and CDR2 SYDVKM. The CDR3 loop is CASSSPTRDSEPQQYF. CDR3 coding DNA: TGTGCCAGCAGTTCCCCTACCCGGGACAGCGAGCCCCAGCAGTACTTC. The complete variable domain, with remaining parts taken from reference TRBV28 and TRBJ2-7, reads DVKVTQSSRYLVKRTGEKVFLECVQDMDHENMFWYRQDPGLGLRLIYFSYDVKMKEKGDIPEGYSVSREKKERFSLILESASTNQTSMYLCASSSPTRDSEPQQYFGPGTRLTVT.

J is TRBJ1-1 and V is TRBV28; TRBD1 agrees at 8 bases. The CDR3 is 15 residues long. J gave up 0 bases and V 8 bases, and 8 bases lay outside the gene matches. CDR1 is MDHEN, CDR2 SYDVKM, per germline. In nucleotides, the CDR3 is TGTGCCAGCCAAAGGACAGGGCTTTTGAACACTGAAGCTTTCTTT. This codes for CASQRTGLLNTEAFF.

The V call is TRBV9, the J call TRBJ2-3; the match to TRBD2 covers 8 bases. V trimming: 0 bases; J trimming: 0 bases; junction bases outside the gene matches: 6. CDR3 size: 17 residues. Germline assignment: CDR1 SGDLS and CDR2 YYNGEE. This CDR3 is CASSVDERGYSTDTQYF. The CDR3 DNA sequence: TGTGCCAGCAGCGTAGACGAGCGGGGGTATAGCACAGATACGCAGTATTTT.

This sequence joins TRBV5-3 and TRBJ1-1; D gene ambiguous. TRBV5-3 is filed as an ORF, its function uncertain. V was trimmed by 0 bases and J by 6 bases, leaving 18 bases between them. The CDR3 totals 16 residues. Here the CDR3 reads CARSLVVADPYAEAFF. CDR3 bases: TGTGCCAGAAGCTTGGTCGTTGCTGATCCGTACGCTGAAGCTTTCTTT.

The chain carries TRBV5-1 and TRBJ2-7, with D perhaps matching TRBD1 or TRBD2 (6 bases each). The germline CDR1 and CDR2 sequences are SGHRS and YFSETQ. Trimming removed 3 bases from V and 4 bases from J, with 17 bases in between. This CDR3 is 15 amino acids long. The CDR3 DNA sequence: TGCGCCAGCAGCTGGAGGGACACGGGCGGATACGAGCAGTACTTC. Protein product: CASSWRDTGGYEQYF.

This clone was seen a few times. V usage is TRBV7-9 and J usage is TRBJ2-1, with D uncertain. Trimming removed 1 base at V and 0 bases at J, with 7 bases between. This CDR3 has 15 residues. The germline V gene encodes CDR1 SEHNR and CDR2 FQNEAQ (reference sequence). The CDR3 DNA reads TGTGCCAGCAGCTTAGGCGATAGCTCCTACAATGAGCAGTTCTTC. Its protein product is CASSLGDSSYNEQFF.

This chain links TRBV9 with TRBJ2-1; 8 bases fit TRBD2. The CDR3 covers 15 residues. After removal of 0 bases from V and 7 bases from J, the junction contained 6 bases not matched to a gene. CDR1 is SGDLS, CDR2 YYNGEE, per germline. DNA of the CDR3: TGTGCCAGCAGCGTAGGGACTAGCTTCTTAAATGAGCAGTTCTTC. Residues: CASSVGTSFLNEQFF. Using reference TRBV9 and TRBJ2-1 for the parts outside the CDR3, the full variable domain is DSGVTQTPKHLITATGQRVTLRCSPRSGDLSVYWYQQSLDQGLQFLIQYYNGEERAKGNILERFSAQQFPDLHSELNLSSLELGDSALYFCASSVGTSFLNEQFFGPGTRLTVL.

V gene TRBV9 combines with J gene TRBJ2-7; 9 bases line up with TRBD1. The ends lost 4 bases at V and 2 bases at J; junction bases unmatched: 4. Germline V gene sequence: CDR1 SGDLS, CDR2 YYNGEE. This CDR3 is built from 14 residues. CDR3 in amino acids: CASSLRDRAYEQYF. DNA for the CDR3: TGTGCCAGCAGCCTTAGGGACAGGGCCTACGAGCAGTACTTC.

The J gene is TRBJ2-7, the V gene TRBV6-1; TRBD2 agrees at 8 bases. V lost 2 bases to trimming and J lost 5 bases; unmatched junction nucleotides: 11. This CDR3 is built from 16 residues. The V gene's germline CDR1 is MNHNS and CDR2 SASEGT. CDR3 amino acids: CASSERRAGGADEQYF. DNA for the CDR3: TGTGCCAGCAGTGAAAGGAGGGCGGGGGGTGCCGACGAGCAGTACTTC.

This clone was seen a handful of times. This same CDR3 is encoded by further DNA sequences in the sample. J is TRBJ1-5 and V is TRBV27; D ambiguous. This CDR3 has 14 amino acids. V dropped 3 bases and J dropped 1 base, with 7 bases sitting between them. Germline CDR1 is MNHEY and CDR2 is SMNVEV (reference sequence). CDR3: CASSFVGSNQPQHF. The CDR3 coding sequence is TGTGCCAGCAGTTTCGTCGGGAGCAATCAGCCCCAGCATTTT.

Only one count was recorded for this clone. The chain recombines TRBV27 with TRBJ2-7, with 7 bases matching TRBD1. The trim removed 6 bases at V and 3 bases at J, leaving 17 bases unmatched. Germline V gene sequence: CDR1 MNHEY, CDR2 SMNVEV (reference sequence). The CDR3 is 17 residues long. The CDR3 protein is CASSLSPGTAFGYEQYF. DNA for the CDR3: TGTGCCAGCAGCCTATCTCCCGGGACAGCTTTCGGCTACGAGCAGTACTTC.

This sequence joins TRBV6-5 and TRBJ2-1, with TRBD2 matching 8 bases. The germline V gene has CDR1 MNHEY and CDR2 SVGAGI. The CDR3 runs to 16 residues. Trimming cost V 4 bases and J 1 base; bases outside gene matches: 6. The CDR3 coding sequence is TGTGCCAGCAGTTCGGGGGGCGGGAGGTCCTACAATGAGCAGTTCTTC. Translated: CASSSGGGRSYNEQFF.

Concerning this clone itself: Distinct nucleotide sequences in the sample also encode this CDR3. The chain combines TRBV6-4 with TRBJ2-1, with 7 bases fitting TRBD1. CDR3 length equals 15 residues. The germline CDR1 and CDR2 sequences are MRHNA and SNTAGT. V shed 5 bases, J shed 1 base, and the junction held 5 bases outside the gene matches. The DNA of the CDR3 is TGTGCCAGCAGTAGCTCAGGGGGTTCCTACAATGAGCAGTTCTTC. Its translation is CASSSSGGSYNEQFF.

The chain recombines TRBV28 with TRBJ2-3; D not certain. CDR3 length equals 14 residues. Trimming cost V 6 bases and J 0 bases, with 10 bases left between them. Germline loops: CDR1 MDHEN, CDR2 SYDVKM. The CDR3 DNA is TGTGCCAGCAGCCGCCGGGTTAGCACAGATACGCAGTATTTT. Translation: CASSRRVSTDTQYF.

The chain recombines TRBV5-4 with TRBJ1-1, with 9 nucleotides matching TRBD1. The J segment lost 1 base and the V segment lost 4 bases, leaving 5 bases of the junction unmatched. CDR3 size: 15 residues. In germline, CDR1 is SGHNT, CDR2 YYREEE (reference sequence). The CDR3: CASSTWTGANTEAFF. CDR3 nucleotides: TGTGCCAGCAGCACCTGGACAGGGGCGAACACTGAAGCTTTCTTT.

This chain joins TRBV13 and TRBJ2-7; 15 bases line up with TRBD2. CDR1 and CDR2 (germline): PRHDT, FYEKMQ (reference sequence). The CDR3 is 16 amino acids. J was trimmed by 4 bases and V by 7 bases; bases with no gene match: 8. Here the CDR3 DNA reads TGTGCCAGCACCTCCCAGGGGACTAGCGGGAGGTACGAGCAGTACTTC. This codes for CASTSQGTSGRYEQYF.

This clone was observed a single time. The V gene is TRBV14, the J gene TRBJ2-5, with D unclear. The V end was cut by 5 bases, the J end by 7 bases, with 11 bases between. This CDR3 spans 12 amino acids. CDR1 and CDR2 (germline): SGHDN, FVKESK. The CDR3 DNA sequence: TGTGCCAGCAGCGGGTCGGTGGGGACCCAGTACTTC. This encodes CASSGSVGTQYF.